A single TCR beta chain is shown here with its context. Its cognate antigen is unknown. This sample stems from a study of cytomegalovirus exposure and HLA in healthy donors. General study findings and limits: Immune exposure was documented only through CMV serostatus.

The PCR made use of 60 Vbeta and 13 Jbeta primers. Sequencing used immunoSEQ multiplex PCR; TCRdb keeps in-frame clones, though not all of them. The table records approximately 150,000 clones, just under 80% of them present only once. J was trimmed by 3 bases and V by 0 bases; bases with no gene match: 5. CDR1 is MNHEY, CDR2 SVGAGI, per germline. This CDR3 spans 15 amino acids. The origin of this receptor is a man younger than 40 in good health and CMV-seronegative. This chain joins TRBV6-5 and TRBJ2-7; TRBD2 matches at 7 bases. The sample taken for sequencing was PBMCs. CDR3 loop: CASSYSLAVNYEQYF. CDR3 sequence (DNA): TGTGCCAGCAGTTACTCTCTAGCGGTGAACTACGAGCAGTACTTC.